Sequencing of this TCR beta chain was carried out in a study of radiotherapy plus CTLA-4 blockade in lung cancer. The assay was immunoSEQ multiplex PCR, and TCRdb's table has in-frame clones only and misses some. Of approximately 69,000 clones listed, roughly 78% are singletons. This material consisted of peripheral blood, taken from a patient treated with radiotherapy plus ipilimumab. This sequence was found in a human donor with non-small cell lung cancer who had a complete response to radiotherapy plus ipilimumab.

DNA of the CDR3: TGTGCCATCAGTGTCGCCCCGGACAGGGGGAACACTGAAGCTTTCTTT. Amino acids: CAISVAPDRGNTEAFF. The J gene is TRBJ1-1, the V gene TRBV10-3, with 9 bases fitting TRBD1. This CDR3 contains 16 residues. Germline CDR1 ENHRY, CDR2 SYGVKD. Trimming removed 4 bases from V and 1 base from J; junction bases left unmatched: 7.